The present T cell receptor beta chain was sequenced within a study of shared clonotypes between healthy human individuals (dated by TCRdb to 2018 to 2021). Study-wide context: Two women and a few men aged 18 to 49 years were included in the cohort. For each donor, CD4 naive and CD4 memory were each run on three plates, CD8 naive on two plates, and CD8 memory on one plate. Blood TCR repertoires of about five healthy adults were deeply sequenced to estimate repertoire size and the extent of clonotype sharing between individuals. Different laboratories and diverse techniques were used to prepare libraries and sequence TCR repertoires, to increase sequencing depth and limit assay-specific biases. Leukapheresis yielded between about 0.8 and 8.9 billion PBMCs per donor. Study-wide findings and limitations: Sharing across a few donors was observed for about 5% of naive CD4, over 3% of naive CD8, over 2% of memory CD4, and approximately 0.41% of memory CD8 clonotypes. Larger estimated clonotype richness was generally found for naive subsets than for memory subsets. Compared with non-shared clonotypes, the clonotypes found in all four sorted-subset donors had higher generation probabilities. Only blood was sampled, and tissue TCR repertoires likely differ from those in blood. Even with the large sequencing depth, rarefaction of the sorted-subset datasets indicated that sequencing was incomplete. The genetic and exposure-history diversity represented was limited by the small number of donors. Pairwise subsampling led to the expectation that sequencing depth would affect the degree of clonotype sharing among donors.

Using the deep immunoSEQ assay, TCR CDR3 regions were amplified from genomic DNA by multiplex PCR. Extracted genomic DNA from each cell subset was spread evenly across all wells of several immunoSEQ 96-well plates, with each plate serving as a replicate. For sorted subsets, about 210 ng of genomic DNA, equivalent to some 30,000 T cell genomes, went into each replicate PCR. The purified libraries were quantified using a Qubit 3.0 fluorometer, sized with a Bioanalyzer 2100, and then quantified again using the KAPA Library Quantification kit. A separate single-read 150-cycle Illumina NextSeq 550 flow cell was used to sequence each immunoSEQ 96-well plate. In the paper's pipeline: Because the immunoSEQ output included only junctional sequences and no quality scores, the filtering could not be the same as the filtering used for full-length reads. Sequences were annotated with PyIR, a Python wrapper for IgBLAST v1.9, using IMGT germline references to assign V/J genes and CDR3. Reads with weak V/J assignments (E-value above 1e-6), missing CDR3, stop codons, out-of-frame junctions, or ambiguous translated residues were removed. A V3J clonotype was defined by an identical inferred V gene, J gene, and CDR3 amino acid sequence. Percentage overlap between repertoires was computed as shared unique clonotypes divided by the size of the smaller repertoire. Richness of each repertoire was evaluated using RTK rarefaction, the Chao1 estimator, and Recon v2.1 estimates of unobserved clonotypes. For all TCRbeta clonotypes obtained by the gDNA method from a few donors, generation probabilities were computed with OLGA. The immuneACCESS repertoire file appears here via TCRdb, limited to in-frame rearrangements. These files lack a portion of the clones; in checked studies, under half of the deficit traces to unresolved V genes, and the cause of the others is not known. From that table come the V and J calls and clone size; the DNA was used to work out D and trimming. This sample comprises over 2 million clones, over 85% of them detected only once. The ten largest account for more than 0.95% of the sample.

On this clone itself: Its binding antigen is unknown. It has no much larger one-base neighbor in the sample; base qualities were not kept.

Inclusive of the bounding cysteine and phenylalanine, the CDR3 is 14 residues long. CDR3 DNA only is kept here, 42 bases in frame from base 1. The germline V gene encodes CDR1 SGDLS and CDR2 YYNGEE. V is shortened by 3 bases, J by 9 bases, and the region joining them spans 13 bases. CD8 naive samples were CD45RO-negative cells positively selected for CCR7, giving a CD45RA+CCR7+ population that excluded TemRA cells. The donors were healthy, HIV-negative adults who had no recently reported acute infections or vaccinations. Only Caucasian adults living in Nashville, Tennessee, USA were represented among the donors. Blood was collected by leukapheresis, and PBMCs were isolated by Ficoll-Histopaque density gradient centrifugation and then cryopreserved in liquid nitrogen vapor phase. Purity and quantity of every magnetically sorted T cell population were checked by analytical flow cytometry. From each sorted fraction, genomic DNA was isolated and quantified by UV absorbance on a Nanodrop 2000c.

Sequenced input: naive CD8+ T cells sorted from blood. In light of the paper, this sample's cell subset or site label describes: CD45RA+CCR7+. This TCR was recovered from a man aged 18 to 30 in good health. The chain uses TRBV9 and TRBJ1-6; D gene: possibly TRBD1, on 6 matching bases. CDR3 loop: CASSGTYRVSPLHF. The base sequence is TGTGCCAGCAGCGGGACTTACAGGGTTTCACCCCTCCACTTT.